This TCR beta chain derives from a study of CD8+ T cells in alopecia areata. Across the whole study: Skin was taken from roughly 6-12-month-old C3H/HeJ graft donors that had spontaneous alopecia and grafted onto approximately 7-11-week-old female C3H/HeJ mice.

Whole-study results and caveats: Possibly because of HLA-related factors, TCR sharing was less clear across patients than in mice. Sequenced scalp T cells also include alphabeta T cells resident in normal skin. Lesional scalp, notably in alopecia totalis/universalis, had clonality above that of normal scalp.

About this clone itself: Its specificity is not known. Mouse names are used for the genes. The read halts 4 residues ahead of the CDR3 end, with the missing end drawn from the germline J gene.

The sorting of pooled cutaneous lymph node cells relied on CD4, CD8alpha, NKG2D, NKG2ACE and other markers. From germline, CDR1 is NNHDY and CDR2 SYVADS. CDR3 length equals 14 residues. V trimming: 2 bases; J trimming: 3 bases; junction bases outside the gene matches: 2. In each case, RNA was isolated and then reverse transcribed into cDNA as the sequencing template. Assay used: immunoSEQ multiplex PCR; TCRdb lists only in-frame clones, some missing. Listed for the sample are 290,000 or so clones, none seen a single time. The specimen was CD4+ T cells sorted from a lymph node. V and J are TRBV13-3 and TRBJ1-2, with 9 bases fitting TRBD1. This TCR derives from a C3H/HeJ mouse with alopecia areata. For this mouse line, the MHC haplotype is H2-k. CDR3 amino acids: CASSEQGADSDYTF. Incomplete CDR3 DNA: TGTGCCAGCAGTGAACAGGGGGCGGACTCC.